This note documents a single T cell receptor (beta chain) sequence. This clonotype was picked up one time. What this receptor recognizes is not known. There are no base qualities to consult, and no much larger clone falls within one base. One read amounts to weak evidence. Trimming removed 3 bases from V and 2 bases from J, leaving 15 bases between the germline ends. CDR1 PRHDT and CDR2 FYEKMQ were looked up in the germline V gene (reference sequence). CDR3 length: 16 amino acids, cysteine to phenylalanine. The DNA shown is the 48-base CDR3, in frame from base 1. The data stem from a study of T cell repertoires in cytomegalovirus infection (dated by TCRdb to between 2017 and 2020). Background on the whole study: Peptide stimulations targeted recently identified HLA-C-restricted CMV epitopes, whose presentation resists viral immunomodulation, together with well-studied HLA-B-restricted epitopes. Donor HLA type was relevant to the analysis, as public TCR beta signatures indicated carriage of CMV infection together with the matching HLA type.

The treatment or condition label corresponds to: in vitro stimulation with specific CMV peptide epitopes to enrich CMV-specific T cells. The sample was run on an Illumina HiSeq 1500. Using fastp trimming at Q25 and MiXCR clonotype assembly, TCRdb reanalyzed the public sequencing data and kept in-frame beta chains. Every CDR3 protein is listed once, alongside the most common genes and DNA of its rows. Within this sample are 900,000 to 950,000 distinct CDR3 sequences, with about a third of them counted one time only. Together, the top ten hold about an eighth of the sample. What the work shows at the level of the full study, not this receptor alone: Cumulative frequency of public TCR beta family members discriminated carriers of CMV infection plus the relevant HLA type in this cohort and an independent 352-donor cohort. The ex vivo response was dominated by HLA-C-restricted CMV-specific TCR beta clonotypes, which also provided the single most frequent clonotype in two of eight donors.

The rearrangement combines TRBV13 with TRBJ2-3; the D gene assignment is ambiguous. The sequence derives from a human donor in good health (CMV status not recorded). Some clones in this sample may be carry-over from other donors' samples. Material: cultured CD8+ T cells from PBMCs, obtained from culture after CMV antigen stimulation. The encoded CDR3 is CASSFRGEAFTDTQYF. The nucleotide sequence reads TGTGCCAGCAGCTTTCGTGGGGAAGCTTTCACAGATACGCAGTATTTT.